This passage covers 23 T cell receptor beta chains from one sample sequenced in a study of blood T cell repertoires in COVID-19. Data came from immunoSEQ multiplex PCR; TCRdb stores just in-frame clones and leaves some out. The sample holds about 200,000 clones; 84% are singletons and the top ten take 3% to 3.5%. Specimen: PBMCs or T cells enriched from blood (not recorded which). These receptors all come from a woman in her twenties or thirties who had been exposed to COVID-19.

The chain employs TRBV10-1 and TRBJ2-1; 7 nucleotides align to TRBD1. Germline V lookup: CDR1 WNHNN, CDR2 SYGVQD (reference sequence). V trimming: 2 bases; J trimming: 4 bases; junction bases outside the gene matches: 8. This CDR3 spans 16 amino acids. The DNA for the CDR3 is TGCGCCAGCAGTGAGGTTGTAGGGGGCGTTTACAATGAGCAGTTCTTC. Its protein product is CASSEVVGGVYNEQFF.

The rearrangement uses TRBV4-2 and TRBJ1-2; D is perhaps TRBD1 (5 bases). V lost 5 bases and J 0 bases, leaving 10 bases between the germline ends. The germline V gene has CDR1 LGHNA and CDR2 YNFKEQ. The CDR3 is 14 amino acids. This chain's CDR3 is CASSSGVPNYGYTF. The CDR3 bases are TGTGCCAGCAGCTCGGGGGTCCCTAACTATGGCTACACCTTC.

The chain couples TRBV27 to TRBJ2-7; TRBD1 matches 8 bases. The CDR3 is 14 amino acids. V was clipped by 3 bases and J by 2 bases; unmatched bases: 3. Germline CDR1 is MNHEY and CDR2 is SMNVEV (reference sequence). The CDR3 sequence is CASSFGQGPYEQYF. The CDR3 nucleotides read TGTGCCAGCAGTTTCGGACAGGGTCCCTACGAGCAGTACTTC.

The chain carries TRBV7-6 and TRBJ1-2, with TRBD1 as a possible D gene (5 bases). V lost 1 base and J 4 bases, leaving 13 bases between the germline ends. The CDR3 covers 15 residues. Germline V gene lookup returns CDR1 SGHVS and CDR2 FNYEAQ. Written as DNA, the CDR3 is TGTGCCAGCAGCTTAGATTATCAGGGTGTCTATGGCTACACCTTC. This gives the protein CASSLDYQGVYGYTF.

This clone was recorded a few times. The J gene is TRBJ1-2, the V gene TRBV3-1 (or the pseudogene TRBV3-2); D uncertain. This CDR3 comprises 11 residues. Trimming cost V 2 bases and J 10 bases, with 8 bases left between them. Germline assignment: CDR1 LGHDT and CDR2 YNNKEL (reference sequence). This CDR3 reads CASSQYPVYTF. The CDR3 DNA sequence: TGTGCCAGCAGCCAATACCCAGTCTACACCTTC.

Turning to this clone: This specimen includes other DNA sequences encoding the same CDR3. This chain uses TRBV10-1 with TRBJ1-1, with 8 bases that match TRBD1. The germline gives CDR1 WNHNN, CDR2 SYGVQD (reference sequence). The V gene end was trimmed by 4 bases and the J gene end by 4 bases; junction bases not matched to a gene: 2. CDR3 length: 13 residues. The CDR3: CASSGTGSTEAFF. In DNA form, the CDR3 reads TGCGCCAGCAGTGGGACAGGGAGCACTGAAGCTTTCTTT.

The count of this clone is one. The chain employs TRBV7-8 and TRBJ1-3, with D possibly matching TRBD1 (6 bases). The length of the CDR3 is 13 residues. The ends were cut back, 1 base at V and 9 bases at J, with 10 bases in the middle. CDR1 is SGHVS, CDR2 FQNEAQ, per germline. The CDR3 coding sequence is TGTGCCAGCAGCTTAGAACAGGGCGGCACCATATATTTT. The encoded protein is CASSLEQGGTIYF.

The chain couples TRBV19 to TRBJ1-1; TRBD1 agrees at 11 bases. Germline V gives CDR1 LNHDA, CDR2 SQIVND (reference sequence). V trimming: 4 bases; J trimming: 4 bases; junction bases outside the gene matches: 2. The length of the CDR3 is 14 residues. The CDR3 sequence is CASSSGQGATEAFF. For the CDR3, the DNA is TGTGCCAGTAGTAGCGGACAGGGGGCCACTGAAGCTTTCTTT.

On this clone: Different DNA sequences within this sample yield the same CDR3. The V and J genes are TRBV27 and TRBJ2-1; D is perhaps TRBD2 (5 bases). CDR1 is MNHEY and CDR2 is SMNVEV in the germline V gene (reference sequence). The CDR3 runs 12 residues. Trimming took 3 bases from V and 9 from J, leaving 9 bases between them. The chain's CDR3 is CASSLGAGEQFF. CDR3 nucleotides: TGTGCCAGCAGTTTGGGTGCGGGTGAGCAGTTCTTC.

This clone was observed a few times. The J gene is TRBJ1-5, the V gene TRBV2; TRBD1 agrees at 10 bases. CDR3 length equals 14 residues. After removal of 7 bases from V and 7 bases from J, the junction contained 7 bases not matched to a gene. Germline V CDR1 and CDR2: SNHLY, FYNNEI. The CDR3 loop reads CASTDRGLEQPQHF. The CDR3 DNA reads TGTGCCAGCACCGACAGGGGGCTGGAGCAGCCCCAGCATTTT. The whole variable domain, filled in from reference TRBV2 and TRBJ1-5, reads EPEVTQTPSHQVTQMGQEVILRCVPISNHLYFYWYRQILGQKVEFLVSFYNNEISEKSEIFDDQFSVERPDGSNFTLKIRSTKLEDSAMYFCASTDRGLEQPQHFGDGTRLSIL.

The chain links TRBV3-1 (or the pseudogene TRBV3-2) to TRBJ2-1, with 9 nucleotides matching TRBD2. The length of the CDR3 is 16 residues. Germline-derived CDR1 and CDR2 are LGHDT and YNNKEL (reference sequence). V dropped 2 bases and J dropped 4; count of bases not matched to a gene: 6. CDR3 sequence: CASSQSWLAGYNEQFF. Written as DNA, the CDR3 is TGTGCCAGCAGCCAATCATGGCTAGCGGGGTACAATGAGCAGTTCTTC.

This clone has more than one count but fewer than ten. The V and J genes are TRBV24-1 and TRBJ1-5, with D possibly being TRBD1 (5 bases). V lost 12 bases to trimming and J lost 9 bases, with 23 bases between them. CDR3 length: 14 residues. Germline lookup yields CDR1 KGHDR and CDR2 SFDVKD. CDR3 DNA sequence: TGTGCCTGTCGACCCGGACAATCCCCGGGGCCCCAGCATTTT. Encoded protein: CACRPGQSPGPQHF.

A few counts support this clone. The chain has TRBV7-9 and TRBJ1-4; D gene ambiguous. The length of the CDR3 is 15 residues. Germline V CDR1 and CDR2: SEHNR, FQNEAQ (reference sequence). Trimming shortened V by 1 base and J by 6 bases, and 12 bases separated the two germline ends. The CDR3 DNA reads TGTGCCAGCAGCTTAGTAGGCCAGCAGGATGAAAAACTGTTTTTT. This sequence encodes CASSLVGQQDEKLFF.

The V call is TRBV7-9, the J call TRBJ1-2; the match to TRBD1 covers 8 bases. The V gene end was trimmed by 4 bases and the J gene end by 7 bases; junction bases not matched to a gene: 14. CDR3 length equals 16 residues. In germline, CDR1 is SEHNR, CDR2 FQNEAQ (reference sequence). The CDR3 region has the DNA TGTGCCAGCAGCTGGACTCGCGACAGGGGACATCCTGGCTACACCTTC. Encoded protein: CASSWTRDRGHPGYTF. Full variable domain (rest looked up from reference TRBV7-9 and TRBJ1-2): DTGVSQNPRHKITKRGQNVTFRCDPISEHNRLYWYRQTLGQGPEFLTYFQNEAQLEKSRLLSDRFSAERPKGSFSTLEIQRTEQGDSAMYLCASSWTRDRGHPGYTFGSGTRLTVV.

The J gene is TRBJ1-4, the V gene TRBV2; no firm D call. This CDR3 contains 13 residues. The germline gives CDR1 SNHLY, CDR2 FYNNEI. Trimming removed 3 bases from V and 0 bases from J, with 2 bases in between. The CDR3 reads CASSDTTNEKLFF. CDR3 DNA sequence: TGTGCCAGCAGTGACACAACTAATGAAAAACTGTTTTTT.

This chain joins TRBV11-2 and TRBJ2-7; 10 bases align to TRBD2. Germline V gene sequence: CDR1 SGHAT, CDR2 FQNNGV. The CDR3 consists of 15 residues. V shed 3 bases and J 2 bases; nucleotides not matched to a gene: 4. The CDR3 region is CASSFSGGPAYEQYF. The CDR3 bases are TGTGCCAGCAGCTTTAGCGGGGGGCCCGCCTACGAGCAGTACTTC.

The CDR3, as DNA: TGTGCCAGCAGCTTATCAGGGACTGTCACAGATACGCAGTATTTT. Residues: CASSLSGTVTDTQYF. The chain carries TRBV7-3 and TRBJ2-3; perhaps TRBD2 as D (6 bases). The CDR3 has 15 amino acids. CDR1 and CDR2 (germline): SGHTA, FQGTGA. V was shortened by 2 bases and J by 2 bases, with 11 bases between the two germline ends.

V is TRBV27 and J is TRBJ1-5, with TRBD1 identical over 8 bases. J gave up 5 bases and V 5 bases, and 5 bases lay outside the gene matches. The CDR3 totals 14 residues. CDR1 and CDR2 (germline): MNHEY, SMNVEV (reference sequence). This chain's CDR3 is CASSLGTGHQPQHF. CDR3 nucleotides: TGTGCCAGCAGTCTCGGGACAGGCCATCAGCCCCAGCATTTT.

The chain couples TRBV14 to TRBJ2-7, with 10 bases lining up with TRBD2. V dropped 1 base and J dropped 5; count of bases not matched to a gene: 5. The CDR3 loop spans 15 amino acids. Germline CDR1 is SGHDN and CDR2 is FVKESK. CDR3 amino acids: CASSQVTSGVDEQYF. For the CDR3, the DNA is TGTGCCAGCAGCCAAGTTACTAGCGGGGTAGACGAGCAGTACTTC.

The V gene is TRBV10-3, the J gene TRBJ1-4; D uncertain. This CDR3 is 13 amino acids long. Trimming pared 0 bases from V and 7 bases from J, leaving 6 bases between. Germline CDR1 is ENHRY and CDR2 is SYGVKD. The CDR3 loop is CAISESQIEKLFF. In nucleotides, the CDR3 is TGTGCCATCAGTGAGTCACAGATTGAAAAACTGTTTTTT.

The gene calls are TRBV9 and TRBJ1-5, with 10 bases fitting TRBD1. Losses at the gene ends were 3 bases for V and 6 bases for J; bases not matched to a gene: 6. This CDR3 is built from 15 residues. Germline V gene data show CDR1 as SGDLS and CDR2 as YYNGEE. CDR3 sequence reads: CASSGTGTGVQPQHF. For the CDR3, the DNA is TGTGCCAGCAGCGGTACCGGGACAGGGGTTCAGCCCCAGCATTTT.

This CDR3 reads CASSPSPGQGLATNEKLFF. The CDR3 bases are TGCGCCAGCAGCCCTTCCCCAGGACAGGGCCTAGCAACTAATGAAAAACTGTTTTTT. The chain joins TRBV4-3 to TRBJ1-4, with 8 bases that match TRBD1. The CDR3 is 19 amino acids. J gave up 0 bases and V 4 bases, and 13 bases lay outside the gene matches. CDR1 is LGHNA and CDR2 is YSLEER in the germline V gene.

This chain uses TRBV6-6 with TRBJ1-2; D ambiguous. V was trimmed by 3 bases and J by 5 bases, leaving 13 bases between them. The CDR3 spans 14 residues. In germline, CDR1 is MNHNY, CDR2 SVGAGI (reference sequence). CDR3 residues: CASSYGPPSYGYTF. The CDR3 DNA is TGTGCCAGCAGTTATGGGCCGCCCTCTTATGGCTACACCTTC.